These T cell receptor beta chains were read from a single sample in a study of identical twins. TCRdb re-analysed the 5' RACE reads in MiXCR, keeping a single row per CDR3 protein. The data show about 690,000 distinct CDR3 sequences, roughly 6.2% seen once. Sequencing used naive T cells sorted from blood. All receptors come from a young man in good health. Each CDR3 is given with its conserved first and last residue. D genes are given only for firm matches. Clone size is not always given. Where it is, it says once, few, many or a class for expanded clones.

TRBJ2-3	many	TRBV29-1	TRBD2	TGCAGCGTTGAGCGGACTAGCGGAACTAGCACAGATACGCAGTATTTT	CSVERTSGTSTDTQYF
TRBJ2-3	few	TRBV3-1	TRBD2	TGTGCCAGCAGCCAAAGGGGTCTAGCGGCTAGCACAGATACGCAGTATTTT	CASSQRGLAASTDTQYF
TRBJ2-1	many	TRBV7-3	NA	TGTGCCAGCAGCTTAACGGTGAAAGGCGATGAGCAGTTCTTC	CASSLTVKGDEQFF
TRBJ2-7	NA	TRBV20-1	TRBD2	TGCAGTGCTATACTAGCGAGAGACTACGAGCAGTACTTC	CSAILARDYEQYF
TRBJ2-5	many	TRBV24-1	NA	TGTGCCACCAGTGGGGCTATGGGCGGAGAGACCCAGTACTTC	CATSGAMGGETQYF
TRBJ1-5	many	TRBV12-3/TRBV12-4	NA	TGTGCCAGCAGTTTCCGGACGAGCGATCAGCCCCAGCATTTT	CASSFRTSDQPQHF
TRBJ1-1	few	TRBV12-3/TRBV12-4	NA	TGTGCCAGCAGTTTCCGCACCATGGGGACTGAAGCTTTCTTT	CASSFRTMGTEAFF
TRBJ2-1	NA	TRBV11-2	NA	TGTGCCAGCAGCTTAGGATGGGGGTCTGAGCAGTTCTTC	CASSLGWGSEQFF
TRBJ1-2	many	TRBV12-3/TRBV12-4	NA	TGTGCCAGCAGCGCGGGGACACCCAACTATGGCTACACCTTC	CASSAGTPNYGYTF
TRBJ1-5	many	TRBV6-1	TRBD1	TGTGCCAGCAGGGCCGCAGGGGGCGACCTAAGTAGCAATCAGCCCCAGCATTTT	CASRAAGGDLSSNQPQHF
TRBJ2-3	NA	TRBV5-6	TRBD1	TGTGCCAGCAGCACTACAGGGGCCCTTAGCACAGATACGCAGTATTTT	CASSTTGALSTDTQYF
TRBJ1-6	NA	TRBV4-3	NA	TGCGCCAGCAGCCAAGTCCAGGAGGTGAATTCACCCCTCCACTTT	CASSQVQEVNSPLHF
TRBJ2-1	NA	TRBV7-9	NA	TGTGCCAGCAGCGGGATCAGGGGACCTAACTACAATGAGCAGTTCTTC	CASSGIRGPNYNEQFF
TRBJ2-4	few	TRBV14	NA	TGTGCCAGCAGCCCGGGAATGGGTCCCCTTCAGTACTTC	CASSPGMGPLQYF
TRBJ2-4	few	TRBV20-1	NA	TGCAGTGCTAGAGATCGCTCCGCTGCCAAAAACATTCAGTACTTC	CSARDRSAAKNIQYF